Listed below are T cell receptor beta chains from one sample, sequenced in a study of regulatory T cells in long-lasting Graves disease. TCRdb re-called the multiplex PCR reads with MiXCR, one entry per CDR3 protein. The table includes 300,000 to 500,000 distinct CDR3 sequences, 20% detected once. This specimen was peripheral blood mononuclear cells (PBMCs), taken when the disease was refractory, from a patient treated with antithyroid drugs. The receptor source for this set is a female donor with Graves disease. CDR3s include the opening cysteine and the closing phenylalanine or tryptophan. The D gene is left open where the match is weak. The size field is filled for only some rows; it gives once, few, many or a size class.

clone_size: many
d_call: NA
v_call: TRBV7-2
j_call: TRBJ2-2
cdr3_nt: TGTGCCAGCAGCTTAAGCCCACTGCGGAGCGGGGAGCTGTTTTTT
cdr3_aa: CASSLSPLRSGELFF

clone_size: many
d_call: NA
v_call: TRBV7-6
j_call: TRBJ2-7
cdr3_nt: TGTGCCAGCAGCTTTCTTAGGGGCGGCTACGAGCAGTACTTC
cdr3_aa: CASSFLRGGYEQYF

clone_size: many
d_call: NA
v_call: TRBV7-2
j_call: TRBJ2-5
cdr3_nt: TGTGCCAGCAGCTCGGGGGGGACAGTCCAAGAGACCCAGTACTTC
cdr3_aa: CASSSGGTVQETQYF

clone_size: many
d_call: NA
v_call: TRBV6-1
j_call: TRBJ1-1
cdr3_nt: TGTGCCAGCAGCCAGACGCCGGCCAAGGGAGCTTTCTTT
cdr3_aa: CASSQTPAKGAFF

clone_size: many
d_call: NA
v_call: TRBV10-1
j_call: TRBJ1-5
cdr3_nt: TGCGCCAGCAGTTCCACTGGTCAGCCCCAGCATTTT
cdr3_aa: CASSSTGQPQHF

clone_size: NA
d_call: NA
v_call: TRBV4-3
j_call: TRBJ1-4
cdr3_nt: TGCGCCAGCAGCCAATACAGGCAGAGTAATGAAAAACTGTTTTTT
cdr3_aa: CASSQYRQSNEKLFF

clone_size: NA
d_call: TRBD2
v_call: TRBV7-2
j_call: TRBJ2-1
cdr3_nt: TGTGCCAGCAGCCTTTTAGCGGGAGGGCTCTATAGTGAGCAGTTCTTC
cdr3_aa: CASSLLAGGLYSEQFF

clone_size: NA
d_call: TRBD2
v_call: TRBV27
j_call: TRBJ2-7
cdr3_nt: TGTGCCAGCAGTCTTCGGGGAGGGATTCTCTACGAGCAGCACTTC
cdr3_aa: CASSLRGGILYEQHF

clone_size: many
d_call: NA
v_call: TRBV7-2
j_call: TRBJ2-6
cdr3_nt: TGTGCCAGCAGCTCCGACGGAGCCGGGGCCAACGTCCTGACTTTC
cdr3_aa: CASSSDGAGANVLTF

clone_size: NA
d_call: TRBD2
v_call: TRBV4-1
j_call: TRBJ2-2
cdr3_nt: TGCGCCAGCAGCCAAGGGCCCCTAGCGGGAGTCGCGGTGGGGGAGCTGTTTTTT
cdr3_aa: CASSQGPLAGVAVGELFF

clone_size: many
d_call: NA
v_call: TRBV7-9
j_call: TRBJ2-7
cdr3_nt: TGTGCCAGCAGCTTAGAGGTTGGTGGTTACGAGCAGTACTTC
cdr3_aa: CASSLEVGGYEQYF

clone_size: many
d_call: NA
v_call: TRBV5-5
j_call: TRBJ1-1
cdr3_nt: TGTGCCAGCAGCTTAGGGGTAGGCACAGGCTACACTGAAGCTTTCTTT
cdr3_aa: CASSLGVGTGYTEAFF

clone_size: many
d_call: TRBD2
v_call: TRBV13
j_call: TRBJ2-7
cdr3_nt: TGTGCCAGCAGCTTAACACTAGCGGGAGGGCCCCGCGAGCAGTACTTC
cdr3_aa: CASSLTLAGGPREQYF

clone_size: few
d_call: NA
v_call: TRBV4-2
j_call: TRBJ1-4
cdr3_nt: TGTGCCAGCAGCCAAGATCGGAACAGGGCTGCAACTAATGAAAAACTGTTTTTT
cdr3_aa: CASSQDRNRAATNEKLFF

clone_size: NA
d_call: NA
v_call: TRBV20-1
j_call: TRBJ1-1
cdr3_nt: TGCAGTGCTAGAGATGACGGTTTTGACACTGAAGCTTTCTTT
cdr3_aa: CSARDDGFDTEAFF

clone_size: few
d_call: TRBD1
v_call: TRBV2
j_call: TRBJ1-5
cdr3_nt: TGTGCCAGCAGTGGGACAGGGGGGCAGCCCCAGCATTTT
cdr3_aa: CASSGTGGQPQHF

clone_size: many
d_call: NA
v_call: TRBV6-2/TRBV6-3
j_call: TRBJ2-5
cdr3_nt: TGTGCCAGCAGTTCTTGGACAGAGGAAGAGACCCAGTACTTC
cdr3_aa: CASSSWTEEETQYF

clone_size: NA
d_call: NA
v_call: TRBV6-1
j_call: TRBJ1-2
cdr3_nt: TGTGCCAGTGGGGGGGGCGGATTCGGCTACACCTTC
cdr3_aa: CASGGGGFGYTF

clone_size: NA
d_call: NA
v_call: TRBV12-3/TRBV12-4
j_call: TRBJ2-3
cdr3_nt: TGTGCCAGCAGTTTTGCGGGCTCAGATACGCAGTATTTT
cdr3_aa: CASSFAGSDTQYF